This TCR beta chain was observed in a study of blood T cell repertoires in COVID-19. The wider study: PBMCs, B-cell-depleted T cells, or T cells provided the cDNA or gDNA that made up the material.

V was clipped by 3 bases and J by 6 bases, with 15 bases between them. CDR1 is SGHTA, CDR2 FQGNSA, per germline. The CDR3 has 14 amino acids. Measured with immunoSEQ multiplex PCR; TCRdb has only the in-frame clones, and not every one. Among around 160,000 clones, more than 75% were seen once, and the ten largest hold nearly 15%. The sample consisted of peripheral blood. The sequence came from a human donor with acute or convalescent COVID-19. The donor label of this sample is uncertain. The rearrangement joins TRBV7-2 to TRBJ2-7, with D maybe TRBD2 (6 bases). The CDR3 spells CASSFSGTSVEQYF. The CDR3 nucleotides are TGTGCCAGCAGCTTTAGCGGAACCTCCGTCGAGCAGTACTTC.